This T cell receptor beta chain was captured by sequencing in a study of blood T cell repertoires in COVID-19. This CDR3 spans 11 amino acids. Trimming removed 6 bases from V and 4 bases from J, with 5 bases in between. CDR1 and CDR2 from the germline V gene are SNHLY and FYNNEI. Method: immunoSEQ multiplex PCR; TCRdb's copy keeps in-frame clones and lacks some. The sample has roughly 100,000 clones, just under 85% seen once. V is TRBV2 and J is TRBJ2-3; D is ambiguous. Specimen: peripheral blood. The origin of this receptor is a man in his forties or fifties with active or convalescent COVID-19. CDR3 coding DNA: TGTGCCAGCAGGGGCCCAGATACGCAGTATTTT. Its protein product is CASRGPDTQYF. The full variable domain, its missing parts supplied by reference TRBV2 and TRBJ2-3, is EPEVTQTPSHQVTQMGQEVILRCVPISNHLYFYWYRQILGQKVEFLVSFYNNEISEKSEIFDDQFSVERPDGSNFTLKIRSTKLEDSAMYFCASRGPDTQYFGPGTRLTVL.